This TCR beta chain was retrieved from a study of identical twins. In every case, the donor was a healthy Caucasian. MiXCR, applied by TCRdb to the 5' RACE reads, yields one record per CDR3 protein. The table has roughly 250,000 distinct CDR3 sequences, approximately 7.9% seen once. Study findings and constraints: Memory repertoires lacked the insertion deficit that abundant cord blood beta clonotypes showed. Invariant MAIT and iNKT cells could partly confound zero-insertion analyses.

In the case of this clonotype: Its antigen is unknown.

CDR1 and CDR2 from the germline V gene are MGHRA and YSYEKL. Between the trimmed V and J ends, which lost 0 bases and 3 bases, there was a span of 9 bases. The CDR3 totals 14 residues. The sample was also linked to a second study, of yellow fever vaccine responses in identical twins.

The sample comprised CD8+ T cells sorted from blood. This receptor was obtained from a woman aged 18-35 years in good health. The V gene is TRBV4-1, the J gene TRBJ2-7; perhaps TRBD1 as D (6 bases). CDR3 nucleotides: TGCGCCAGCAGCCAAGAAGAGGACAGCTACGAGCAGTACTTC. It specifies CASSQEEDSYEQYF.